This T cell receptor (beta chain) was observed in a study of cytomegalovirus exposure and HLA in healthy donors. Study-level findings and limits: Using a false discovery rate of 0.05, a later analysis showed that 16,951 TCR beta sequences were associated with HLA alleles. Reported performance of the classifier showed diagnosis of cytomegalovirus status with high specificity and sensitivity.

PCR involved 60 Vbeta and 13 Jbeta primers. Measured with immunoSEQ multiplex PCR; TCRdb has only the in-frame clones, and not every one. The table has under 200,000 clones, around four fifths seen once. In regard to this clone: Its target is not known.

The CDR3 is 13 amino acids. The junction had 5 bases not matched to a gene; V was cut back by 7 bases and J by 4 bases. Germline V gene data show CDR1 as SQVTM and CDR2 as ANQGSEA. The origin of this receptor is a female donor in good health and CMV-seronegative. The rearrangement uses TRBV29-1 and TRBJ1-3; 9 positions match TRBD1. The sample consisted of PBMCs. The CDR3: CSAGTGTGNTIYF. The CDR3 bases are TGCAGCGCTGGGACAGGGACAGGAAACACCATATATTTT.